The text below deals with one T cell receptor (beta chain). Antigen: not known. The sample is drawn from a study of cytomegalovirus exposure and HLA in healthy donors. Researchers ran the PCR with 60 Vbeta and 13 Jbeta primers. The repertoire was sequenced with immunoSEQ multiplex PCR; TCRdb's copy has only in-frame clones and lacks some. The sample consists of more than 130,000 clones, around 77% of them appearing once. Overall study results and limits: A previous analysis found most TCR beta V segments productive roughly 87% or roughly 30% of the time.

The TCR comes from a man aged 25-45 years in good health and CMV-seronegative. The source material was PBMCs.

The CDR3 here is CASSLWYSSTDTQYF. In nucleotides, the CDR3 is TGCGCCAGCAGCTTGTGGTACAGTAGCACAGATACGCAGTATTTT. The gene calls are TRBV5-1 and TRBJ2-3; D unresolved. Germline assignment: CDR1 SGHRS and CDR2 YFSETQ. V was clipped by 1 base and J by 0 bases, with 9 bases between them. This CDR3 has 15 amino acids.